This TCR beta chain was captured by sequencing in a study of shared clonotypes between healthy human individuals. A note on this clone: Antigen specificity is unknown.

General study points: A limitation of the genetic and exposure-history diversity represented arose from few donors.

It was across several immunoSEQ plates that each subset's genomic DNA was evenly split. Authors' data handling: ImmunoSEQ gave junction-only sequences without quality scores, so filtering differed. Profiled with immunoSEQ multiplex PCR; TCRdb holds only in-frame clones, not every one. V, J and clone size derive from that table, while D and trimming were established from the DNA sequence. The sample shows approximately 1.5 million clones, around 98% of them seen only once. CD4+ cells underwent separation, giving CD45RA+ naive and CD45RA-negative memory subsets. This TCR came from a man younger than 40 in good health. Sequencing was done on a sample of naive CD4+ T cells sorted from blood. Subset: CD45RA+ positively selected.

CDR3 amino acids: CASSPTATEKLFF. DNA for the CDR3: TGTGCCAGCAGCCCGACCGCGACAGAAAAACTGTTTTTT. The genes are TRBV5-4 and TRBJ1-4; the D is unclear. V was trimmed by 4 bases and J by 8 bases, leaving 12 bases between them. The CDR3 is 13 amino acids. Germline CDR1 is SGHNT and CDR2 is YYREEE (reference sequence). The variable domain in full, completed from reference TRBV5-4 and TRBJ1-4, reads ETGVTQSPTHLIKTRGQQVTLRCSSQSGHNTVSWYQQALGQGPQFIFQYYREEENGRGNFPPRFSGLQFPNYSSELNVNALELDDSALYLCASSPTATEKLFFGSGTQLSVL.